A single sample is the source of the 26 T cell receptor beta chains below, sequenced in a study of HIV-infected children after antiretroviral therapy interruption. The treatment was: PENTA 11 planned treatment interruption arm or continuous ART arm. A 3' RACE protocol on RNA, with unique molecular identifiers, produced the TCR library. TCRdb recomputed calls from the 3' RACE reads with MiXCR, one row per CDR3 protein. The data contain 70,000 to 90,000 distinct CDR3 sequences, 5.5% to 8.5% of them singletons. The sequenced sample was CD45RA+ CD4+ T cells from PBMCs, pooled from several time points, obtained from a donor given antiretroviral therapy, either interrupted or continuous. Regarding subset: naive CD4+ CD45RA+ CD45RO- T cells. Receptor source: a pool of human donors with HIV.

This clonotype has at least ten counts. This chain joins TRBV7-8 and TRBJ2-1, with TRBD2 identical over 7 bases. Germline V CDR1 and CDR2: SGHVS, FQNEAQ. CDR3 length: 16 residues. V dropped 7 bases and J dropped 6; count of bases not matched to a gene: 15. CDR3 coding DNA: TGTGCCAGCACCCCGCGTACGGGGGGTCTTTCCAATGAGCAGTTCTTC. Translation gives CASTPRTGGLSNEQFF.

This clonotype appeared many times. V is TRBV5-1 and J is TRBJ2-7; D call uncertain. The CDR3 loop spans 13 amino acids. Trimming removed 0 bases from V and 4 bases from J, with 8 bases in between. CDR1 and CDR2 (germline): SGHRS, YFSETQ. Here the CDR3 DNA reads TGCGCCAGCAGCTTGGTTGGCTATTACGAGCAGTACTTC. This sequence encodes CASSLVGYYEQYF.

The CDR3 protein is CATQGALNYEQYF. CDR3 bases: TGTGCCACCCAGGGGGCCTTAAACTACGAGCAGTACTTC. The chain has TRBV19 and TRBJ2-7; 8 bases match TRBD1. The V gene end was trimmed by 10 bases and the J gene end by 3 bases; junction bases not matched to a gene: 8. Germline V gives CDR1 LNHDA, CDR2 SQIVND (reference sequence). The CDR3 runs 13 residues. The whole variable domain, remainder taken from reference TRBV19 and TRBJ2-7, is DGGITQSPKYLFRKEGQNVTLSCEQNLNHDAMYWYRQDPGQGLRLIYYSQIVNDFQKGDIAEGYSVSREKKESFPLTVTSAQKNPTAFYLCATQGALNYEQYFGPGTRLTVT.

This clonotype was counted only a few times. This chain joins TRBV4-2 and TRBJ2-3; 10 bases line up with TRBD2. The CDR3 has 16 amino acids. The trim removed 5 bases at V and 3 bases at J, leaving 8 bases unmatched. CDR1 is LGHNA, CDR2 YNFKEQ, per germline. For the CDR3, the DNA is TGTGCCAGCAGCTCCCGAATAGCGGGGGGTACAGATACGCAGTATTTT. Translating it yields CASSSRIAGGTDTQYF.

V usage is TRBV6-2 or TRBV6-3 and J usage is TRBJ1-5; D not resolved. Germline V gene data show CDR1 as MNHEY and CDR2 as SVGEGT. The CDR3 runs 14 residues. V lost 4 bases and J lost 0, with 7 bases in between. The CDR3 coding sequence is TGTGCCAGCAGTTCTGAGTATAGCAATCAGCCCCAGCATTTT. It encodes CASSSEYSNQPQHF.

This clonotype was seen ten or more times. The CDR3 region is CASRAGSENTEAFF. The CDR3 DNA reads TGTGCCAGCAGGGCCGGGTCCGAGAACACTGAAGCTTTCTTT. This rearrangement joins TRBV12-3 or TRBV12-4 to TRBJ1-1; D is unclear. V dropped 6 bases and J dropped 1 base, with 12 bases sitting between them. The CDR3 is made up of 14 amino acids.

The gene calls are TRBV5-1 and TRBJ1-6, with 9 bases lining up with TRBD1. V shed 4 bases, J shed 5 bases, and the junction held 4 bases outside the gene matches. The CDR3 is 15 amino acids. Germline V gene lookup returns CDR1 SGHRS and CDR2 YFSETQ. The CDR3 nucleotides are TGCGCCAGCAGCCAGGACAGGGGAGATAATTCACCCCTCCACTTT. Its translation: CASSQDRGDNSPLHF.

Many counts were recorded for this clonotype. This sequence joins TRBV6-1 and TRBJ1-6, with D possibly being TRBD1 (6 bases). From germline, CDR1 is MNHNS and CDR2 SASEGT. V was cut by 6 bases and J by 9 bases, with 18 bases left in between. The CDR3 extends over 15 amino acids. The CDR3 nucleotides are TGTGCCAGCAGCGTATCACAGGGATACGCTTCACCCCTCCACTTT. Translation: CASSVSQGYASPLHF.

This clonotype was counted ten times or more. The CDR3 DNA follows: TGTGCCAGCATCAGTCGGGGGGGGCCTTCCGATACGCAGTATTTT. Protein product: CASISRGGPSDTQYF. V usage is TRBV6-5 and J usage is TRBJ2-3; TRBD2 aligns across 8 bases. V lost 7 bases to trimming and J lost 6 bases; unmatched junction nucleotides: 12. CDR1 is MNHEY and CDR2 is SVGAGI in the germline V gene. The CDR3 is made up of 15 amino acids.

This clonotype was observed many times. The chain links TRBV6-6 to TRBJ1-1; D gene unclear. CDR1 and CDR2 (germline): MNHNY, SVGAGI (reference sequence). Trimming removed 7 bases at V and 2 bases at J, with 17 bases between. The CDR3 loop spans 15 amino acids. CDR3 amino acids: CASTPSLGVNTEAFF. CDR3 in DNA: TGTGCCAGCACCCCCTCCTTGGGAGTTAACACTGAAGCTTTCTTT.

The V gene is TRBV18, the J gene TRBJ1-2, with D perhaps matching TRBD1 (6 bases). The CDR3 spans 13 residues. Trimming removed 3 bases at V and 8 bases at J, with 13 bases between. Germline loops: CDR1 KGHSH, CDR2 LQKENI. The CDR3 sequence is CASSPGQILGYTF. CDR3 DNA sequence: TGTGCCAGCTCACCGGGACAAATTCTCGGCTACACCTTC.

Many counts were recorded for this clonotype. The chain recombines TRBV4-1 with TRBJ2-7, with TRBD1 identical over 7 bases. The CDR3 length is 16 residues. Per the germline V gene, CDR1 is MGHRA and CDR2 is YSYEKL. Trimming cost V 5 bases and J 5 bases; bases outside gene matches: 15. CDR3 nucleotide sequence: TGCGCCAGCAGCTTCGGCGCCAGGGGGAATCCCCACGAGCAGTACTTC. It yields the protein CASSFGARGNPHEQYF.

This clonotype was counted ten times or more. The genes are TRBV27 and TRBJ2-1; TRBD2 might be the D (7 bases). The germline V gene encodes CDR1 MNHEY and CDR2 SMNVEV (reference sequence). The CDR3 loop spans 13 amino acids. The V and J ends lost 4 bases and 10 bases respectively, with 14 bases between them. The DNA for the CDR3 is TGTGCCAGCAGTTCCACAGGGACTACCGAGCAGTTCTTC. Protein: CASSSTGTTEQFF.

This clonotype occurred many times. This chain links TRBV19 with TRBJ1-1, with D uncertain. Trimming stripped 4 bases from V and 4 bases from J, with 10 bases between. Per the germline V gene, CDR1 is LNHDA and CDR2 is SQIVND (reference sequence). This CDR3 has 13 amino acids. The CDR3 DNA reads as TGTGCCAGTAGTAAGGCCCGTGTCACTGAAGCTTTCTTT. Protein sequence: CASSKARVTEAFF.

This clonotype was recorded at least ten times. This chain uses TRBV6-1 with TRBJ1-6; no definite D call. V was pared by 3 bases and J by 0 bases, with 15 bases between. The CDR3 has 18 amino acids. The germline gives CDR1 MNHNS, CDR2 SASEGT. The CDR3 spells CASSDPHTQSSYNSPLHF. The CDR3 DNA is TGTGCCAGCAGTGACCCTCATACCCAGAGCTCCTATAATTCACCCCTCCACTTT.

This clonotype showed up many times. The rearrangement joins TRBV4-2 to TRBJ2-3; D is unclear. V was cut by 3 bases and J by 0 bases, with 1 base left in between. The CDR3 contains 12 residues. Germline loops: CDR1 LGHNA, CDR2 YNFKEQ. The CDR3 nucleotides read TGTGCCAGCAGCCATAGCACAGATACGCAGTATTTT. This translates into CASSHSTDTQYF.

V usage is TRBV19 and J usage is TRBJ2-3; 10 bases align to TRBD1. Per germline, CDR1 LNHDA and CDR2 SQIVND (reference sequence). V was pared by 9 bases and J by 3 bases, with 12 bases of the junction left unmatched. The CDR3 length is 16 residues. This CDR3 is CASILPGQGLTDTQYF. For the CDR3, the DNA is TGTGCCAGCATCCTTCCGGGACAGGGGTTGACAGATACGCAGTATTTT.

This clonotype was observed many times. CDR3 in DNA: TGCGCCAGCAGTTACCCTACAGGGGCCGGGGCCAACGTCCTGACTTTC. This codes for CASSYPTGAGANVLTF. This rearrangement joins TRBV5-1 to TRBJ2-6; 7 bases align to TRBD1. Per germline, CDR1 SGHRS and CDR2 YFSETQ. This CDR3 region has 16 residues. With V trimmed by 5 bases and J by 4 bases, 9 bases remained unmatched.

This clonotype appeared many times. This chain links TRBV7-3 with TRBJ1-2; 7 nucleotides align to TRBD1. Germline V gene lookup returns CDR1 SGHTA and CDR2 FQGTGA. The junction had 7 bases not matched to a gene; V was cut back by 5 bases and J by 10 bases. The CDR3 contains 12 residues. This CDR3 reads CASSTGQSDYTF. The CDR3 bases are TGTGCCAGCAGCACGGGACAGTCTGACTACACCTTC.

There are many counts of this clonotype. The genes are TRBV2 and TRBJ2-3; D is unclear. Looked up from germline, CDR1 is SNHLY and CDR2 is FYNNEI. The CDR3 loop spans 13 amino acids. Trimming took 3 bases from V and 4 from J, leaving 8 bases between them. The CDR3 protein is CASSDVPADTQYF. Here the CDR3 DNA reads TGTGCCAGCAGTGATGTTCCAGCAGATACGCAGTATTTT.

This clonotype was seen many times. The V call is TRBV2, the J call TRBJ2-1; the D gene is possibly TRBD2 (5 bases). V was shortened by 9 bases and J by 4 bases, with 10 bases between the two germline ends. Per the germline V gene, CDR1 is SNHLY and CDR2 is FYNNEI. The CDR3 is 12 amino acids. In DNA form, the CDR3 reads TGTGCCAGTCTAGCAGCTTACAATGAGCAGTTCTTC. Residues: CASLAAYNEQFF.

This clonotype occurred many times. The V and J genes are TRBV5-4 and TRBJ2-7; 7 bases match TRBD2. V shed 2 bases, J shed 4 bases, and the junction held 9 bases outside the gene matches. CDR3 size: 15 residues. Looked up from germline, CDR1 is SGHNT and CDR2 is YYREEE (reference sequence). The CDR3 bases are TGTGCCAGCAGCTTAAGTGGCCAGCGGGGTTACGAGCAGTACTTC. It translates to CASSLSGQRGYEQYF.

The V and J genes are TRBV10-3 and TRBJ2-2; D not certain. Germline CDR1 and CDR2: ENHRY and SYGVKD. The CDR3 consists of 16 residues. V shed 1 base and J shed 5 bases, with 14 bases lying between them. CDR3 nucleotide sequence: TGTGCCATCAGTGAGTTGCAGGTTTATTCGACCGGGGAGCTGTTTTTT. This translates into CAISELQVYSTGELFF.

This clonotype occurred a few times. V gene TRBV2 combines with J gene TRBJ2-7; tentatively, D is TRBD1 (5 bases). V gave up 9 bases and J gave up 2 bases, with 20 bases separating them. The CDR3 contains 15 residues. Germline-derived CDR1 and CDR2 are SNHLY and FYNNEI. CDR3 in amino acids: CASSRQTSLTYEQYF. DNA of the CDR3: TGTGCCAGTAGTAGACAGACAAGCCTAACCTACGAGCAGTACTTC.

In this sample, this clonotype turned up many times. The gene calls are TRBV11-2 and TRBJ1-3; D gene unclear. Germline V gene lookup returns CDR1 SGHAT and CDR2 FQNNGV. Trimming shortened V by 2 bases and J by 4 bases, and 12 bases separated the two germline ends. This CDR3 has 15 residues. Written as DNA, the CDR3 is TGTGCCAGCAGCTTACTGAGGAATCTGGGAAACACCATATATTTT. As protein: CASSLLRNLGNTIYF.

In this sample, this clonotype turned up a few times. V gene TRBV3-1 combines with J gene TRBJ2-7, with D unresolved. Looked up from germline, CDR1 is LGHDT and CDR2 is YNNKEL (reference sequence). Trimming left V 0 bases short and J 3 bases short, with 6 bases between. The CDR3 contains 13 residues. CDR3 region: CASSQEYSYEQYF. The CDR3, as DNA: TGTGCCAGCAGCCAAGAGTACAGCTACGAGCAGTACTTC.